Each of the 7 T cell receptor beta chains below was sequenced from the same sample in a study of T cells in localized non-small cell lung cancer. The method was immunoSEQ multiplex PCR; TCRdb's version includes in-frame clones alone and lacks a portion of them. The repertoire includes about 12,000 clones, 84% of them detected once, and 25% to 35% sits in the top ten. Sequences were derived from peripheral blood, sampled before any cancer treatment. The source of these receptors is an older male donor with stage I squamous cell lung carcinoma.

This clone appeared once. V gene TRBV4-1 combines with J gene TRBJ1-5; D perhaps matches TRBD1 (6 bases). Germline V gene data show CDR1 as MGHRA and CDR2 as YSYEKL. CDR3 length equals 13 residues. Trimming removed 2 bases at V and 9 bases at J, with 11 bases between. DNA of the CDR3: TGCGCCAGCAGCCAAACAAAGACAGGGCCCCAGCATTTT. Translated, it gives CASSQTKTGPQHF.

The V call is TRBV27, the J call TRBJ2-3, with 13 bases identical to TRBD2. The J segment lost 5 bases and the V segment lost 10 bases, leaving 6 bases of the junction unmatched. Germline values: CDR1 MNHEY, CDR2 SMNVEV (reference sequence). There are 14 residues in the CDR3. The CDR3 DNA follows: TGTGCCACCACTAGCGGGAGGGGGATAGATACGCAGTATTTT. Residues: CATTSGRGIDTQYF.

J is TRBJ2-7 and V is TRBV6-6, with 11 bases aligning to TRBD2. The CDR3 length is 15 residues. Germline loops: CDR1 MNHNY, CDR2 SVGAGI (reference sequence). The V segment lost 0 bases and the J segment 2 bases; nucleotides outside the gene matches: 0. The CDR3 DNA follows: TGTGCCAGCAGTTACTCACTAGCGGGAGCCTACGAGCAGTACTTC. It yields the protein CASSYSLAGAYEQYF.

The chain has TRBV7-3 and TRBJ1-2; perhaps TRBD1 as D (6 bases). The CDR3 spans 13 residues. Trimming took 9 bases from V and 3 from J, leaving 14 bases between them. CDR1 and CDR2 (germline): SGHTA, FQGTGA. CDR3 DNA: TGTGCCAGGAGCGGCAGGGGTCACTATGGCTACACCTTC. It encodes CARSGRGHYGYTF. The full variable domain, with the rest looked up from reference TRBV7-3 and TRBJ1-2, is GAGVSQTPSNKVTEKGKYVELRCDPISGHTALYWYRQSLGQGPEFLIYFQGTGAADDSGLPNDRFFAVRPEGSVSTLKIQRTERGDSAVYLCARSGRGHYGYTFGSGTRLTVV.

This clone was counted a single time. This rearrangement joins TRBV27 to TRBJ2-7; 9 bases fit TRBD2. Germline trimming cut 8 bases from V and 2 bases from J; bases unmatched to any gene: 7. The germline V gene has CDR1 MNHEY and CDR2 SMNVEV (reference sequence). This CDR3 region has 14 residues. The CDR3 is CASGPREGPYEQYF. The DNA for the CDR3 is TGTGCCAGCGGGCCGCGGGAGGGCCCCTACGAGCAGTACTTC.

The chain uses TRBV19 and TRBJ2-5; tentatively, D is TRBD1 (6 bases). Germline V gene sequence: CDR1 LNHDA, CDR2 SQIVND (reference sequence). Trimming left V 3 bases short and J 3 bases short, with 14 bases between. CDR3 length: 15 residues. CDR3: CASSITGTREETQYF. As DNA, the CDR3 is TGTGCCAGTAGTATTACAGGGACGAGGGAAGAGACCCAGTACTTC.

The chain carries TRBV15 and TRBJ1-1; D not resolved. This CDR3 is 15 amino acids long. The germline gives CDR1 LNHNV, CDR2 YYDKDF (reference sequence). The germline V and J ends were trimmed by 0 bases and 1 base, with 9 bases remaining between them. The CDR3 DNA reads TGTGCCACCAGCAGAGATAGGGCGGGGAACACTGAAGCTTTCTTT. This sequence encodes CATSRDRAGNTEAFF.